This record concerns one T cell receptor (beta chain) sequence. The target antigen is unknown. These data come from a study of shared clonotypes between healthy human individuals. The study's findings and limits: Generally, naive subsets (rather than memory subsets) showed larger estimated richness. Naive CD4 clonotypes were shared across a few donors at roughly 5%.

The protocol was immunoSEQ multiplex PCR, while the TCRdb copy is restricted to in-frame clones and leaves out a portion. The table shows 2 million to 3 million clones, with approximately 93% occurring only once. Germline assignment: CDR1 SGHTA and CDR2 FQGTGA. V was pared by 3 bases and J by 8 bases, with 2 bases of the junction left unmatched. The CDR3 runs to 13 residues. The receptor comes from a man aged 18 to 29 in good health. Some clones in this sample may be carry-over from other donors' samples. The sequencing sample was made of naive CD4+ T cells from PBMCs. Subset denoted: CD45RA+ positively selected. V is TRBV7-3 and J is TRBJ1-2; 11 positions agree with TRBD1. The CDR3 DNA is TGTGCCAGCAGCTTGCGGACAGGGGGCGGCTACACCTTC. Amino acids: CASSLRTGGGYTF. The variable domain in full, completed from reference TRBV7-3 and TRBJ1-2, reads GAGVSQTPSNKVTEKGKYVELRCDPISGHTALYWYRQSLGQGPEFLIYFQGTGAADDSGLPNDRFFAVRPEGSVSTLKIQRTERGDSAVYLCASSLRTGGGYTFGSGTRLTVV.